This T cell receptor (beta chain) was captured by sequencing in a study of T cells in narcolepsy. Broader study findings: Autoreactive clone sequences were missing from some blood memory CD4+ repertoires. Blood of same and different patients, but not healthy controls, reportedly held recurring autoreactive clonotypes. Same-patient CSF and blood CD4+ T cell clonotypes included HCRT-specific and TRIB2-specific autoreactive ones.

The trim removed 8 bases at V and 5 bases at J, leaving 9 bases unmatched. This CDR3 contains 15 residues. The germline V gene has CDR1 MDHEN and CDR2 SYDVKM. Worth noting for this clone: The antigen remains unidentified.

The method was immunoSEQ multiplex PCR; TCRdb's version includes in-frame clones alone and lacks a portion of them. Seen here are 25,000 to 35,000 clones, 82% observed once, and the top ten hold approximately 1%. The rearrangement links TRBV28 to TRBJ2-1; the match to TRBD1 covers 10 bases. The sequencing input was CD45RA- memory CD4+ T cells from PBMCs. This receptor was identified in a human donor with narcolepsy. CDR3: CASSGFGTGDNEQFF. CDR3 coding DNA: TGTGCCAGCTCAGGGTTTGGGACAGGGGACAATGAGCAGTTCTTC.